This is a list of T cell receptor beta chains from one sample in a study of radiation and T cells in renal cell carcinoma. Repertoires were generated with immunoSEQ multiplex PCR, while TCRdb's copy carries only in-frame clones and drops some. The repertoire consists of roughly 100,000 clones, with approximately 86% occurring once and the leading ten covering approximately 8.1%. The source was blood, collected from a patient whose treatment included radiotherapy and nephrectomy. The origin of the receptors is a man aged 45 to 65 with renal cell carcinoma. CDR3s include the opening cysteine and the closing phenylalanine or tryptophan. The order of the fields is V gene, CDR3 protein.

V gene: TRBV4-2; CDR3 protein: CASSQRTSGGARTDTQYF
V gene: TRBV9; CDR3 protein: CASSAYSVSGNTIYF
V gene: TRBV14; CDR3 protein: CASSQDIGGDYSPLHF
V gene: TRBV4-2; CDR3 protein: CASSQEGQGGEKLFF
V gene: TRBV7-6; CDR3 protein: CASSSEGLFNEQFF
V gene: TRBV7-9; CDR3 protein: CASSGTRGGYTF
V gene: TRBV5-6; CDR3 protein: CASSDRVTYEQYF
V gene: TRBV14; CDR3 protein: CASSQEPVYTGELFF
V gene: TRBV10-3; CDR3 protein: CAISPEASGNTIYF
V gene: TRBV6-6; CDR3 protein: CASSYFSGRASNEQFF
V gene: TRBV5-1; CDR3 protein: CASSLYTRGVGGLSNQPQHF
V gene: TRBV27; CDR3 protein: CASKVGKEAFF
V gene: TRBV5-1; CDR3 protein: CASSRLGRLNTEAFF
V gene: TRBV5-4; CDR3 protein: CASSLYRGTSHYEQYF
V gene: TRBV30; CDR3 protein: CAWSRTGGAVEAFF
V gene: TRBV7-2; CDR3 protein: CASSNGTSGGPKQETQYF